The TCR beta chain under discussion was sequenced for a study of vaccination and CD4 T cells after COVID-19. Whole-study context: For post-vaccine samples, collection took place a median roughly 76 days after dose two, ranging from 14 to 241. Study-wide results and limits: The study examined relatively few convalescent patients and included no early post-infection timepoints.

TCRdb independently ran MiXCR on the PCR reads; one entry per CDR3 protein. The sample includes about 28,000 distinct CDR3 sequences, about half of them seen just once. The CDR3 length is 14 residues. The germline V gene encodes CDR1 SEHNR and CDR2 FQNEAQ (reference sequence). V lost 1 base to trimming and J lost 7 bases, with 13 bases between them. Concerning this clonotype: Antigen specificity is unknown.

As for time point: late sampling 161 to 241 days after vaccination in a few convalescent patients. US Alpha, Beta and Delta variants postdated the positive PCR dates, which ran from March to December 2020. The chain combines TRBV7-9 with TRBJ1-2; the D gene is possibly TRBD1 (6 bases). The sequence came from a human donor who had recovered from COVID-19. Sequences were derived from CD4+ T cells from blood, sampled about 7 months after SARS-CoV-2 vaccination. The CDR3 region has the DNA TGTGCCAGCAGCTTAGGGGGGGGGCACGGTGGCTACACCTTC. Translated, it gives CASSLGGGHGGYTF.